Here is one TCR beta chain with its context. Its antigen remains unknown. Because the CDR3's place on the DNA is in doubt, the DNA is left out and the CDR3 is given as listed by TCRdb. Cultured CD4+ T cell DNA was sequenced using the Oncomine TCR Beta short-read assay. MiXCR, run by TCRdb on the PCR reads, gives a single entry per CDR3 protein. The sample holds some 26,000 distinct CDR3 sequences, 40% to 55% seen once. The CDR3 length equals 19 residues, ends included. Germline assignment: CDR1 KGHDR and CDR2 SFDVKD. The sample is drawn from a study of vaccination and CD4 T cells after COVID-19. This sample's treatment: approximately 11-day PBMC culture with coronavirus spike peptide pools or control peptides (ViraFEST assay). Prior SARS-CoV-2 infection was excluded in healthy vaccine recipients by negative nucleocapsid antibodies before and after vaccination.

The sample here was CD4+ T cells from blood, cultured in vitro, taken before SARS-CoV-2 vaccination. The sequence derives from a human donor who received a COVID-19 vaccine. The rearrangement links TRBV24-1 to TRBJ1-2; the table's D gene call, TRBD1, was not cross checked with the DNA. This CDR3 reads CATSPPNLRARDFNYGYTF.